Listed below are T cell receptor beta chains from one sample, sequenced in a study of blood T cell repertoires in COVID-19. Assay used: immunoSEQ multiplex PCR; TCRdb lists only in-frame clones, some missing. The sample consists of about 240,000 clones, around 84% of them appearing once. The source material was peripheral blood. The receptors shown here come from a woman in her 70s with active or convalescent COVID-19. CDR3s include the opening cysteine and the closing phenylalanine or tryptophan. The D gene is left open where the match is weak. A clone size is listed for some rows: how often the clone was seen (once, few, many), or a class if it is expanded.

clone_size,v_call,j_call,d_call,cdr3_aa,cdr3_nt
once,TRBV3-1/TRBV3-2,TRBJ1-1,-,CASSQSGGTEAFF,TGTGCCAGCAGCCAGTCGGGGGGGACTGAAGCTTTCTTT
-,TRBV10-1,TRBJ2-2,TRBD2,CASSASGGTGELFF,TGCGCCAGCAGTGCCAGCGGGGGCACCGGGGAGCTGTTTTTT
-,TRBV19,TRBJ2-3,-,CASTKGVGDTQYF,TGTGCCAGTACAAAGGGAGTTGGAGATACGCAGTATTTT
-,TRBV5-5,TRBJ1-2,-,CASSLLVEGYTF,TGTGCCAGCAGCTTGTTGGTGGAGGGCTACACCTTC
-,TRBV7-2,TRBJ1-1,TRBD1,CASSLMTGSGSTEAFF,TGTGCCAGCAGCCTCATGACAGGGAGTGGAAGCACTGAAGCTTTCTTT
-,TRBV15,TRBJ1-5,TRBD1,CATSRDDRDGRPQHF,TGTGCCACCAGCAGAGATGACAGGGACGGAAGGCCCCAGCATTTT
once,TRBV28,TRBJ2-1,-,CASLPGGAYNEQFF,TGTGCCAGTCTACCGGGGGGCGCCTACAATGAGCAGTTCTTC
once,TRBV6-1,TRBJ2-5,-,CASSEKYALRETQYF,TGTGCCAGCAGTGAGAAGTACGCCCTCAGGGAGACCCAGTACTTC
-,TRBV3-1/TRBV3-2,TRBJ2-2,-,CASSQGGSLTGELFF,TGTGCCAGCAGCCAAGGGGGCTCTTTAACCGGGGAGCTGTTTTTT
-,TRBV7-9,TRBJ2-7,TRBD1,CASSSSGTGGTEQYF,TGTGCCAGCAGCTCGTCCGGGACAGGGGGGACCGAGCAGTACTTC
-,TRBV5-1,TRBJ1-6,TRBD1,CASSSDREKTSYNSPLHF,TGCGCCAGCAGCTCGGACAGGGAAAAAACCTCCTATAATTCACCCCTCCACTTT
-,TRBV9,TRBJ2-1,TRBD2,CASSGSVGLAGAYNEQFF,TGTGCCAGCAGCGGTTCGGTCGGGCTAGCGGGGGCGTACAATGAGCAGTTCTTC
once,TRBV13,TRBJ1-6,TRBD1,CASSMDRPPLHF,TGTGCCAGCAGCATGGACAGGCCACCCCTCCACTTT
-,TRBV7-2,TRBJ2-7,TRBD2,CASSLEASGGTSSYEQYF,TGTGCCAGCAGCTTAGAGGCTAGCGGGGGAACAAGCTCCTACGAGCAGTACTTC
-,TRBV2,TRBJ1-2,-,CASISQRTNYGYTF,TGTGCCAGCATAAGCCAGCGCACTAACTATGGCTACACCTTC
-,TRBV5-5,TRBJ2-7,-,CASSWTGYEQYF,TGTGCCAGCAGTTGGACTGGCTACGAGCAGTACTTC
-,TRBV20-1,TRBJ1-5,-,CSASWENNQPQHF,TGCAGTGCTAGTTGGGAGAACAATCAGCCCCAGCATTTT
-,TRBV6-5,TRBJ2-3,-,CASSYSPAITDTQYF,TGTGCCAGCAGTTATAGTCCAGCGATCACAGATACGCAGTATTTT
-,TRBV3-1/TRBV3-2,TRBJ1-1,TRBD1,CASSPGQGNTEAFF,TGTGCCAGCAGCCCTGGACAGGGCAACACTGAAGCTTTCTTT
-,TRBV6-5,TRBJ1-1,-,CASKTAHTNTEAFF,TGTGCCAGCAAAACCGCACACACGAACACTGAAGCTTTCTTT
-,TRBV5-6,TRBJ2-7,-,CASSRQQTPYEQYF,TGTGCCAGCAGCCGACAGCAAACCCCCTACGAGCAGTACTTC
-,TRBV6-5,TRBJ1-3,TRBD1,CASRPTGSTGNTIYF,TGTGCCAGCAGACCGACAGGGAGTACTGGAAACACCATATATTTT
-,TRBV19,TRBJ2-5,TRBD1,CASSSYSGTGRETQYF,TGTGCCAGTAGTTCCTACTCCGGGACAGGGCGAGAGACCCAGTACTTC
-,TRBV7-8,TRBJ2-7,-,CASSLASNYEQYF,TGTGCCAGCAGCTTAGCGTCCAACTACGAGCAGTACTTC
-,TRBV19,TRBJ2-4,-,CASRSSEGENIQYF,TGTGCCAGTAGGTCTAGCGAGGGAGAAAACATTCAGTACTTC
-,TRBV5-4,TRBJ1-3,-,CASSLGNSYSGNTIYF,TGTGCCAGCAGCTTGGGGAACAGCTACTCTGGAAACACCATATATTTT
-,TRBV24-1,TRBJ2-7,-,CATSDGGGAGSYEQYF,TGTGCCACCAGTGATGGGGGGGGCGCGGGATCCTACGAGCAGTACTTC
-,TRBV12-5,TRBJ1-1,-,CASGIAAEAFF,TGTGCTAGTGGAATAGCGGCTGAAGCTTTCTTT
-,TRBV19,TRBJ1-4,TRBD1,CATSLPQGSEKLFF,TGTGCCACCTCGTTACCACAGGGGAGTGAAAAACTGTTTTTT
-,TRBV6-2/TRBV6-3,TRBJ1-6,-,CASSLQSNSPLHF,TGTGCCAGCAGTCTACAGAGTAATTCACCCCTCCACTTT
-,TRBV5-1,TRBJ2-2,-,CASSPRLTGSRTGELFF,TGCGCCAGCAGCCCCAGATTAACCGGGTCGAGAACCGGGGAGCTGTTTTTT
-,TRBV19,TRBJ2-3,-,CASSPRTGREDTQYF,TGTGCCAGTAGTCCTCGGACAGGGAGGGAAGATACGCAGTATTTT
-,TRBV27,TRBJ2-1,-,CASSLEESSYNEQFF,TGTGCCAGCAGTTTAGAGGAGAGCTCCTACAATGAGCAGTTCTTC
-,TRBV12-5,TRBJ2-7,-,CASGPTMGQRGQYF,TGTGCTAGTGGGCCAACTATGGGGCAGCGTGGGCAGTACTTC
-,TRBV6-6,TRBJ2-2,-,CASSYSEVAGELFF,TGTGCCAGCAGTTACTCAGAGGTGGCCGGGGAGCTGTTTTTT
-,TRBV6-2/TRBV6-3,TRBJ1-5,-,CASSLYLGQPQHF,TGTGCCAGCAGTTTGTATCTCGGGCAGCCCCAGCATTTT
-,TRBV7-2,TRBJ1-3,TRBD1,CASSSRQGPGNTIYF,TGTGCCAGCAGCTCCAGACAGGGCCCTGGAAACACCATATATTTT
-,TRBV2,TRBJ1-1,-,CASSDTRGYDEAFF,TGTGCCAGCAGCGACACGCGGGGGTATGATGAAGCTTTCTTT
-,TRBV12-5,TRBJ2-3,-,CASALDGKYYTQYF,TGTGCTAGTGCCCTCGACGGGAAGTACTATACGCAGTATTTT
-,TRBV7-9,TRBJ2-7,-,CASSSEGGSEQYF,TGTGCCAGCAGCTCGGAAGGGGGTTCCGAGCAGTACTTC
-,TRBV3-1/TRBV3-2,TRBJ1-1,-,CASSLHDSMNTEAFF,TGTGCCAGCAGCCTTCACGACAGTATGAACACTGAAGCTTTCTTT
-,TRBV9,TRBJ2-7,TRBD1,CASSVAMGQGNEQYF,TGTGCCAGCAGCGTAGCTATGGGACAGGGTAACGAGCAGTACTTC
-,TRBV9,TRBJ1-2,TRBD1,CASSAGGSNYGYTF,TGTGCCAGCAGCGCAGGGGGCTCTAACTATGGCTACACCTTC
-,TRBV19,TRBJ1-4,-,CASRFDRSYNEKLFF,TGTGCCAGTAGATTCGACAGGAGTTATAATGAAAAACTGTTTTTT
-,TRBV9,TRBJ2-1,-,CASSPEDFVRSYNEQFF,TGTGCCAGCAGCCCAGAGGACTTCGTCCGCTCCTACAATGAGCAGTTCTTC
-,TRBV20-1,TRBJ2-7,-,CSASSDYEQYF,TGCAGTGCTAGTAGCGACTACGAGCAGTACTTC
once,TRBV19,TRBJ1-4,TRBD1,CASSPDHRGRATNEKLFF,TGTGCCAGTAGCCCGGACCACAGGGGGAGGGCAACTAATGAAAAACTGTTTTTT
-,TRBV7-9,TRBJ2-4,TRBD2,CASSPLAGGKNIQYF,TGTGCCAGCAGCCCCCTAGCGGGGGGGAAGAACATTCAGTACTTC
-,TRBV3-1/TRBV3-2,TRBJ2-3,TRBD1,CASSHRDRGRGMYF,TGTGCCAGCAGCCACCGGGACAGGGGTCGGGGAATGTATTTT